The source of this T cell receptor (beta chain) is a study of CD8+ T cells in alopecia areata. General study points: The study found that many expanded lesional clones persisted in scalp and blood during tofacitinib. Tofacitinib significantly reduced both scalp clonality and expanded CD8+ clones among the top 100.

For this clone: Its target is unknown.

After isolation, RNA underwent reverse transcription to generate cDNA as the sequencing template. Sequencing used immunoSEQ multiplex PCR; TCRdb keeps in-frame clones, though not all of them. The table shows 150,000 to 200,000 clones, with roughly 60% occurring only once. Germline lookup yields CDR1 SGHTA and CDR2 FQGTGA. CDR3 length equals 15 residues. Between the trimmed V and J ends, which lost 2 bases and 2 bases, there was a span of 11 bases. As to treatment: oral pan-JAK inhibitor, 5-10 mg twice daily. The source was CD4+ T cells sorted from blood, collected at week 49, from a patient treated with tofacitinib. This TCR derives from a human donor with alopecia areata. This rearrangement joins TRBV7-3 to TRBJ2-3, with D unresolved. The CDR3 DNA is TGTGCCAGCAGCTTATTGTCTACTCCCACAGATACGCAGTATTTT. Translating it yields CASSLLSTPTDTQYF.